These 23 T cell receptor beta chains came from one sample sequenced in a study of T cell responses to AZD1222 COVID-19 vaccine. Clones were sequenced by immunoSEQ multiplex PCR, and TCRdb holds only the in-frame ones, with some missing. The sample yields approximately 170,000 clones, 85% to 90% seen once. The sample here was peripheral blood, taken on day 0 of AZD1222 vaccination. Every receptor here comes from an adult in good health.

CDR3 in amino acids: CASSLDRGIPSGNTIYF. CDR3 nucleotide sequence: TGCGCCAGCAGCTTGGACCGGGGGATCCCCTCTGGAAACACCATATATTTT. The gene calls are TRBV5-1 and TRBJ1-3, with TRBD1 as a possible D gene (5 bases). Germline V gives CDR1 SGHRS, CDR2 YFSETQ. V lost 0 bases, J lost 0 bases, and 13 bases lay in between. This CDR3 has 17 residues.

This clone has only one observation. The V call is TRBV3-1 (or the pseudogene TRBV3-2), the J call TRBJ2-1; 9 positions agree with TRBD2. V shed 4 bases, J shed 2 bases, and the junction held 6 bases outside the gene matches. In germline, CDR1 is LGHDT, CDR2 YNNKEL (reference sequence). The CDR3 loop spans 16 amino acids. This chain's CDR3 is CASSPKAGGTYNEQFF. CDR3 bases: TGTGCCAGCAGCCCCAAGGCGGGGGGGACCTACAATGAGCAGTTCTTC.

V usage is TRBV7-2 and J usage is TRBJ1-5; D is ambiguous. There are 15 residues in the CDR3. The germline gives CDR1 SGHTA, CDR2 FQGNSA. V lost 5 bases, J lost 2 bases, and 13 bases lay in between. CDR3 nucleotides: TGTGCCAGCAGCCTCGAGAGGGTCGGCAATCAGCCCCAGCATTTT. The encoded protein is CASSLERVGNQPQHF. The whole variable domain, remainder taken from reference TRBV7-2 and TRBJ1-5, is GAGVSQSPSNKVTEKGKDVELRCDPISGHTALYWYRQSLGQGLEFLIYFQGNSAPDKSGLPSDRFSAERTGGSVSTLTIQRTQQEDSAVYLCASSLERVGNQPQHFGDGTRLSIL.

This clone was counted a single time. The chain recombines TRBV30 with TRBJ2-7; a weak D match, TRBD2 (7 bases). This CDR3 comprises 14 residues. The germline V and J ends were trimmed by 3 bases and 0 bases, with 12 bases remaining between them. Germline V gene sequence: CDR1 GTSNPN, CDR2 SVGIG (reference sequence). CDR3 loop: CAWSAGDTSYEQYF. DNA of the CDR3: TGTGCCTGGAGCGCGGGGGACACCTCCTACGAGCAGTACTTC. The whole variable domain, filled in from reference TRBV30 and TRBJ2-7, reads SQTIHQWPATLVQPVGSPLSLECTVEGTSNPNLYWYRQAAGRGLQLLFYSVGIGQISSEVPQNLSASRPQDRQFILSSKKLLLSDSGFYLCAWSAGDTSYEQYFGPGTRLTVT.

The chain links TRBV5-1 to TRBJ1-2; TRBD1 matches at 11 bases. V lost 3 bases and J lost 7; bases outside the gene matches: 11. The CDR3 is 16 residues long. Germline CDR1 is SGHRS and CDR2 is YFSETQ. CDR3 loop: CASSSTAGGTGGGYTF. The CDR3 DNA follows: TGCGCCAGCAGCTCGACCGCCGGTGGGACAGGGGGTGGCTACACCTTC.

This chain connects TRBV7-3 to TRBJ2-1, with 12 bases lining up with TRBD2. Per the germline V gene, CDR1 is SGHTA and CDR2 is FQGTGA. After removal of 0 bases from V and 6 bases from J, the junction contained 6 bases not matched to a gene. This CDR3 spans 17 amino acids. The CDR3 DNA sequence: TGTGCCAGCAGCTTAACGTCTCTAGCGGGGGGGTCCAATGAGCAGTTCTTC. Amino acid sequence: CASSLTSLAGGSNEQFF.

The chain recombines TRBV12-3 or TRBV12-4 with TRBJ1-2, with TRBD1 as a possible D gene (5 bases). This CDR3 spans 13 amino acids. The V end was cut by 5 bases, the J end by 3 bases, with 10 bases between. CDR3 nucleotides: TGTGCCAGCAGTCCTCAGGGATACTATGGCTACACCTTC. Its translation is CASSPQGYYGYTF.

V gene TRBV5-5 combines with J gene TRBJ1-4, with 7 nucleotides matching TRBD1. The V segment lost 4 bases and the J segment 0 bases; nucleotides outside the gene matches: 12. This CDR3 region has 18 residues. Germline V gene lookup returns CDR1 SGHKS and CDR2 YYEKEE (reference sequence). CDR3 in amino acids: CASSTSLDRIATNEKLFF. DNA of the CDR3: TGTGCCAGCAGCACAAGCTTGGACAGGATCGCAACTAATGAAAAACTGTTTTTT.

The chain couples TRBV5-1 to TRBJ2-1; D perhaps matches TRBD2 (7 bases). V dropped 5 bases and J dropped 5 bases, with 11 bases sitting between them. The CDR3 totals 13 residues. Germline CDR1 and CDR2: SGHRS and YFSETQ. Here the CDR3 DNA reads TGCGCCAGCAGTTGGGGGGGCCACAATGAGCAGTTCTTC. Residues: CASSWGGHNEQFF.

The V gene is TRBV5-1, the J gene TRBJ1-3; D unresolved. The germline gives CDR1 SGHRS, CDR2 YFSETQ. The germline V and J ends were trimmed by 0 bases and 0 bases, with 1 base remaining between them. The CDR3 totals 13 residues. CDR3 bases: TGCGCCAGCAGCTTGGCCTCTGGAAACACCATATATTTT. Translated, it gives CASSLASGNTIYF.

The chain carries TRBV9 and TRBJ1-1, with a tentative D call TRBD1 (5 bases). V lost 2 bases, J lost 4 bases, and 6 bases lay in between. This CDR3 has 12 residues. The germline CDR1 and CDR2 sequences are SGDLS and YYNGEE. The CDR3 region has the DNA TGTGCCAGCAGCGTGGGACGCACTGAAGCTTTCTTT. Translated, it gives CASSVGRTEAFF.

As regards this clone: The junction does not match germline at one end; this may be a read error. The rearrangement uses TRBV7-2 and TRBJ2-1, with 12 bases aligning to TRBD2. The CDR3 sequence is 15 residues long. The germline CDR1 and CDR2 sequences are SGHTA and FQGNSA. The chain's CDR3 is CASSLAGGDYNEQFF. Here the CDR3 DNA reads TGTGCCAGCAGCCTAGCGGGGGGGGACTACAATGAGCAGTTCTTC.

The chain has TRBV4-2 and TRBJ1-4, with 7 positions matching TRBD1. The length of the CDR3 is 14 residues. Germline V CDR1 and CDR2: LGHNA, YNFKEQ. The trim removed 4 bases at V and 4 bases at J, leaving 3 bases unmatched. CDR3 in amino acids: CASSRGQVNEKLFF. The CDR3, as DNA: TGTGCCAGCAGCCGAGGACAGGTTAATGAAAAACTGTTTTTT.

The CDR3 protein is CASSPRYTQNTEAFF. The CDR3 DNA is TGTGCCAGCAGCCCCAGATACACGCAGAACACTGAAGCTTTCTTT. The chain links TRBV9 to TRBJ1-1; D uncertain. V was cut by 4 bases and J by 1 base, with 14 bases left in between. Germline lookup yields CDR1 SGDLS and CDR2 YYNGEE. CDR3 length: 15 residues.

The chain joins TRBV27 to TRBJ1-2; 7 nucleotides agree with TRBD1. CDR1 is MNHEY, CDR2 SMNVEV, per germline (reference sequence). The CDR3 covers 13 residues. The trim removed 2 bases at V and 8 bases at J, leaving 5 bases unmatched. CDR3 residues: CASSLRAGGGYTF. The CDR3 region has the DNA TGTGCCAGCAGTTTAAGGGCAGGGGGAGGCTACACCTTC.

The chain couples TRBV6-1 to TRBJ1-5, with 9 bases fitting TRBD1. CDR3 size: 15 residues. In germline, CDR1 is MNHNS, CDR2 SASEGT. V trimming: 1 base; J trimming: 11 bases; junction bases outside the gene matches: 9. Here the CDR3 reads CASSEDRGRPPAQHF. DNA for the CDR3: TGTGCCAGCAGTGAAGACAGGGGGCGACCCCCGGCCCAGCATTTT.

The chain recombines TRBV28 with TRBJ1-5; 11 nucleotides line up with TRBD1. From germline, CDR1 is MDHEN and CDR2 SYDVKM. The CDR3 is made up of 16 amino acids. Trimming removed 2 bases from V and 5 bases from J; junction bases left unmatched: 5. The CDR3 coding sequence is TGTGCCAGCAGTTTAGGGACAGGGGGATTCTATCAGCCCCAGCATTTT. Translation: CASSLGTGGFYQPQHF.

This sequence joins TRBV9 and TRBJ2-7, with D maybe TRBD1 (5 bases). The germline gives CDR1 SGDLS, CDR2 YYNGEE. There are 14 residues in the CDR3. Trimming removed 2 bases from V and 1 base from J, with 10 bases in between. This CDR3 reads CASSVETASYEQYF. DNA of the CDR3: TGTGCCAGCAGCGTTGAGACAGCATCCTACGAGCAGTACTTC. The full variable domain, completed using reference TRBV9 and TRBJ2-7, is DSGVTQTPKHLITATGQRVTLRCSPRSGDLSVYWYQQSLDQGLQFLIQYYNGEERAKGNILERFSAQQFPDLHSELNLSSLELGDSALYFCASSVETASYEQYFGPGTRLTVT.

The rearrangement links TRBV3-1 (or the pseudogene TRBV3-2) to TRBJ2-6; D gene unclear. The germline V and J ends were trimmed by 3 bases and 1 base, with 7 bases remaining between them. This CDR3 comprises 15 residues. Looked up from germline, CDR1 is LGHDT and CDR2 is YNNKEL (reference sequence). As DNA, the CDR3 is TGTGCCAGCAGCCACTATGGTTCTGGGGCCAACGTCCTGACTTTC. Translated, it gives CASSHYGSGANVLTF.

The genes are TRBV15 and TRBJ2-1, with TRBD1 identical over 12 bases. Losses at the gene ends were 1 base for V and 8 bases for J; bases not matched to a gene: 6. The germline V gene encodes CDR1 LNHNV and CDR2 YYDKDF (reference sequence). The CDR3 sequence is 16 residues long. For the CDR3, the DNA is TGTGCCACCAGCAGAGGAGGGACAGGGGGCAACTATGAGCAGTTCTTC. Encoded protein: CATSRGGTGGNYEQFF.

V usage is TRBV6-5 and J usage is TRBJ1-4; TRBD1 might be the D (6 bases). Germline V gene sequence: CDR1 MNHEY, CDR2 SVGAGI. Trimming took 6 bases from V and 5 from J, leaving 16 bases between them. CDR3 length: 15 residues. For the CDR3, the DNA is TGTGCCAGCAGCGCGCAGGGGACCCAGAATGAAAAACTGTTTTTT. Its translation: CASSAQGTQNEKLFF.

The gene calls are TRBV6-5 and TRBJ1-6, with 9 bases fitting TRBD1. V shed 2 bases and J 8 bases; nucleotides not matched to a gene: 4. Germline V gives CDR1 MNHEY, CDR2 SVGAGI. There are 15 residues in the CDR3. In nucleotides, the CDR3 is TGTGCCAGCAGTTACGGGACAGGGAACTATTCACCCCTCCACTTT. Its protein is CASSYGTGNYSPLHF.

This clone came up once. Given a much more abundant clone one base away, this may be a read error. The chain combines TRBV2 with TRBJ2-6, with D uncertain. The CDR3 sequence is 14 residues long. V was cut by 3 bases and J by 0 bases, with 3 bases left in between. Per germline, CDR1 SNHLY and CDR2 FYNNEI. The CDR3 nucleotides are TGTGCCAGCAGTGACGACTCTGGGGCCAACGTCCTGACTTTC. This sequence encodes CASSDDSGANVLTF.